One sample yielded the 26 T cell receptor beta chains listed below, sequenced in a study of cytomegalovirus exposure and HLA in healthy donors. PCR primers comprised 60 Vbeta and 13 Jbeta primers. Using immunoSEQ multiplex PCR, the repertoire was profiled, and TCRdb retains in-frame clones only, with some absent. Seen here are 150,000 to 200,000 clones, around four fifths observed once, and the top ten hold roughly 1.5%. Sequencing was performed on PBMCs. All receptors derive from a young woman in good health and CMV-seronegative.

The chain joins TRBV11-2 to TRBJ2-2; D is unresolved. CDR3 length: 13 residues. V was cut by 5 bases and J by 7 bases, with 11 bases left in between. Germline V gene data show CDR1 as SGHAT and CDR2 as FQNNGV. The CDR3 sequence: CASSPQEIGELFF. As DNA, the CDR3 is TGTGCCAGCAGCCCCCAGGAAATCGGGGAGCTGTTTTTT. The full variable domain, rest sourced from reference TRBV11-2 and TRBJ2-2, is EAGVAQSPRYKIIEKRQSVAFWCNPISGHATLYWYQQILGQGPKLLIQFQNNGVVDDSQLPKDRFSAERLKGVDSTLKIQPAKLEDSAVYLCASSPQEIGELFFGEGSRLTVL.

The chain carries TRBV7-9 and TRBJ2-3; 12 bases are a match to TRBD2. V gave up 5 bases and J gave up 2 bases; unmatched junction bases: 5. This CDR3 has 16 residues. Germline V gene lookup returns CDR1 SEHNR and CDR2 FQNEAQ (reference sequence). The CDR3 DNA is TGTGCCAGCAGCCTTCGACTAGCGGGGGACACAGATACGCAGTATTTT. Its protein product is CASSLRLAGDTDTQYF.

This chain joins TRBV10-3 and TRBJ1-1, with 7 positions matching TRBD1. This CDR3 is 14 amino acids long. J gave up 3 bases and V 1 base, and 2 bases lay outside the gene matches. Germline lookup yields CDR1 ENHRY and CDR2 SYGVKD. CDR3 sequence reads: CAISELTGHTEAFF. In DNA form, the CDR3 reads TGTGCCATCAGTGAGTTGACAGGGCACACTGAAGCTTTCTTT.

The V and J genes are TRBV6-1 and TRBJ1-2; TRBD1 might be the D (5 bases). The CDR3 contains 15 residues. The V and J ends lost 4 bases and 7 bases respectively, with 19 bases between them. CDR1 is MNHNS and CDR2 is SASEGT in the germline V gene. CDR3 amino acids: CASSAPDRGIGGYTF. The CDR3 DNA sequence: TGTGCCAGCAGTGCGCCCGACCGGGGGATCGGTGGCTACACCTTC.

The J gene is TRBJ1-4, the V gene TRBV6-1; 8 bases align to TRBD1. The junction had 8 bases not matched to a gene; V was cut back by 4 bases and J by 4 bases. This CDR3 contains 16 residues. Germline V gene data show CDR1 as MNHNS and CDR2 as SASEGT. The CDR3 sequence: CASSVAGGSGNEKLFF. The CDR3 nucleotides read TGTGCCAGCAGTGTGGCAGGGGGCTCGGGTAATGAAAAACTGTTTTTT.

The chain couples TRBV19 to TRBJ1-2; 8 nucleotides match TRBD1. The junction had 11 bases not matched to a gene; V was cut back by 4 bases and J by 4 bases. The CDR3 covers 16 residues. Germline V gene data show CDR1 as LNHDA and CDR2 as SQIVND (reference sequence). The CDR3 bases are TGTGCCAGTAGTACGACACACAGACAGGGGAGCTATGGCTACACCTTC. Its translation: CASSTTHRQGSYGYTF.

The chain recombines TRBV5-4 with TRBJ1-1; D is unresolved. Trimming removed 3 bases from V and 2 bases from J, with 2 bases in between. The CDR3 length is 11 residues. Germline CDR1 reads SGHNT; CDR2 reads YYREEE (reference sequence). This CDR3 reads CASSSNTEAFF. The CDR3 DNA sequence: TGTGCCAGCAGCTCTAACACTGAAGCTTTCTTT.

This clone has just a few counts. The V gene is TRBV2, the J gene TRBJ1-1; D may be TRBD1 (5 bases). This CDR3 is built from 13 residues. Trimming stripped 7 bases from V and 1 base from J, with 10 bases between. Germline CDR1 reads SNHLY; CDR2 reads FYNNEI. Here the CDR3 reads CASTRDANTEAFF. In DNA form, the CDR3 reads TGTGCCAGCACCAGGGATGCGAACACTGAAGCTTTCTTT.

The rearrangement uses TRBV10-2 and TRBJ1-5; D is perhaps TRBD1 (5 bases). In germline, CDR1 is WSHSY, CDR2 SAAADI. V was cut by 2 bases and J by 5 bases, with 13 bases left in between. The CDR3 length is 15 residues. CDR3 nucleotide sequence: TGCGCCAGCAGTGAGAACAGGTGGTGGGATCAGCCCCAGCATTTT. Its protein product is CASSENRWWDQPQHF.

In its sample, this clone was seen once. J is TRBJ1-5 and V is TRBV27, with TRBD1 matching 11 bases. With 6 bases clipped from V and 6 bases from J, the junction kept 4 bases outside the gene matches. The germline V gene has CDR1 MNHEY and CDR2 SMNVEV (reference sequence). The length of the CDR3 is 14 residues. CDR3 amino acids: CASRAGTGGQPQHF. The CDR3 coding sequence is TGTGCCAGCAGAGCCGGGACAGGGGGTCAGCCCCAGCATTTT.

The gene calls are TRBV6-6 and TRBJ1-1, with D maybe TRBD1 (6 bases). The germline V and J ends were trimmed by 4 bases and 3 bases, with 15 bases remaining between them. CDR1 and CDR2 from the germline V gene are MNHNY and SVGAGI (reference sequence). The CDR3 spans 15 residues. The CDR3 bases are TGTGCCAGCAGTTTGAATCAGGGGAGGGACACTGAAGCTTTCTTT. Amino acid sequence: CASSLNQGRDTEAFF.

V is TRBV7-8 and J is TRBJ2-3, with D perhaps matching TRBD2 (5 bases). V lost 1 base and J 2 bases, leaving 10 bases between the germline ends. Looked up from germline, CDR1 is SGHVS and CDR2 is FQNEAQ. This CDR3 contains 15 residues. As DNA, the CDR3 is TGTGCCAGCAGCTTAGTCGGGGTCCTCACAGATACGCAGTATTTT. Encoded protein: CASSLVGVLTDTQYF.

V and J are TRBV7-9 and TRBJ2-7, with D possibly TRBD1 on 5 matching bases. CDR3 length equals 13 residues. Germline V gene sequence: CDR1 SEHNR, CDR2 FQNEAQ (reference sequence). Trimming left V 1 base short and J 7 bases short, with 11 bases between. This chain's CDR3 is CASSLDGPGEQYF. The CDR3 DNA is TGTGCCAGCAGCTTAGACGGACCAGGGGAGCAGTACTTC.

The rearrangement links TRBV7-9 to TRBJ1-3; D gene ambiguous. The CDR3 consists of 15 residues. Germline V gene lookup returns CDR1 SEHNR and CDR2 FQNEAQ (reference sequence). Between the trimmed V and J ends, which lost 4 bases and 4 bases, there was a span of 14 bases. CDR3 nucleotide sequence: TGTGCCAGCAGCTCCCTCGAGGAAAGCGGAAACACCATATATTTT. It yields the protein CASSSLEESGNTIYF.

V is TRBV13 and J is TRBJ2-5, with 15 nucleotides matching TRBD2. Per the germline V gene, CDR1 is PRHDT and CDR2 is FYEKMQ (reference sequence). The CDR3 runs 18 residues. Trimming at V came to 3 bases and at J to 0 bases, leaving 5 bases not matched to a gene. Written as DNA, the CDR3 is TGTGCCAGCAGCTTGGGACTAGCGGGGGGACCGTACCAAGAGACCCAGTACTTC. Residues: CASSLGLAGGPYQETQYF.

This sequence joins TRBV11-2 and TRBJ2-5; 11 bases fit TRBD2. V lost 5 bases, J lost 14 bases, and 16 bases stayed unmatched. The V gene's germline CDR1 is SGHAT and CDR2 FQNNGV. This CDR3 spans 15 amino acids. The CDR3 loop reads CASSAGQATSGGDYF. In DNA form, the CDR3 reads TGTGCCAGCAGCGCCGGACAGGCTACTAGCGGGGGAGATTACTTC. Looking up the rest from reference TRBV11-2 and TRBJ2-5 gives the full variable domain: EAGVAQSPRYKIIEKRQSVAFWCNPISGHATLYWYQQILGQGPKLLIQFQNNGVVDDSQLPKDRFSAERLKGVDSTLKIQPAKLEDSAVYLCASSAGQATSGGDYFGPGTRLLVL.

CDR3 nucleotide sequence: TGCGCCAGCAGCGAGGCTGGGTTCTCTGGAAACACCATATATTTT. Encoded protein: CASSEAGFSGNTIYF. This chain connects TRBV5-1 to TRBJ1-3; no reliable D call. Trimming removed 4 bases at V and 0 bases at J, with 11 bases between. Looked up from germline, CDR1 is SGHRS and CDR2 is YFSETQ. CDR3 length equals 15 residues.

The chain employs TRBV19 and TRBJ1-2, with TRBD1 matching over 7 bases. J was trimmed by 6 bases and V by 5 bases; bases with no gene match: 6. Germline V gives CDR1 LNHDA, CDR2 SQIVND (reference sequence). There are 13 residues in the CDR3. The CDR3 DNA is TGTGCCAGTAGTTCGGAGACAGGGCATGGCTACACCTTC. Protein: CASSSETGHGYTF.

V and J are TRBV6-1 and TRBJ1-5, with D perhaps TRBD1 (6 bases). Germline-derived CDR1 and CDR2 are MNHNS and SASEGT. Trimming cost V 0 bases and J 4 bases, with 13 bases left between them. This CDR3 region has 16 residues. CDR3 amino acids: CASSEALGGANQPQHF. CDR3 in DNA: TGTGCCAGCAGTGAAGCGCTGGGGGGGGCAAATCAGCCCCAGCATTTT.

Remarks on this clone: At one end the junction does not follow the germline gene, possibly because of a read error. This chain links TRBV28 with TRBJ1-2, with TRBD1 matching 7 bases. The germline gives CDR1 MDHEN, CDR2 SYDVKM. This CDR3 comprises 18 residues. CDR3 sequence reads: CASSNWRESGTVGSGHTF. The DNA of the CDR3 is TGTGCCAGCAGTAATTGGAGGGAATCCGGGACAGTCGGCTCTGGCCACACCTTC.

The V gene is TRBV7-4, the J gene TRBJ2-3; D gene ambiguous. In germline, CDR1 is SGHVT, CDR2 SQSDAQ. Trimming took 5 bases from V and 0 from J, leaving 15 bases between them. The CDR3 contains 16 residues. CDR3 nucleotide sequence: TGTGCCAGCAGCCAGCCGAGGTTTCCTAGCACAGATACGCAGTATTTT. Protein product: CASSQPRFPSTDTQYF.

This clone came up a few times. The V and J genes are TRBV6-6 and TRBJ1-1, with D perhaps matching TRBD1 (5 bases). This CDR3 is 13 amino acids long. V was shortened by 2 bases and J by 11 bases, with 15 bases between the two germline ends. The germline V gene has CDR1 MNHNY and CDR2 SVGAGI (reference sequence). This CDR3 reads CASSYVRGAGAFF. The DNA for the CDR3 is TGTGCCAGCAGTTACGTCCGTGGGGCAGGGGCTTTCTTT.

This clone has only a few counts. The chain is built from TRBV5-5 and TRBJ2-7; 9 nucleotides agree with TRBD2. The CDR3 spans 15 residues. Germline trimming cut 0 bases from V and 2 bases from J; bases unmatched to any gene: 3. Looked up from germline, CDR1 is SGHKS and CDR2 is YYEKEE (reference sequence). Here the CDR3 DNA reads TGTGCCAGCAGCTTGGCCAGCGGGGGGACCTACGAGCAGTACTTC. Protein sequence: CASSLASGGTYEQYF.

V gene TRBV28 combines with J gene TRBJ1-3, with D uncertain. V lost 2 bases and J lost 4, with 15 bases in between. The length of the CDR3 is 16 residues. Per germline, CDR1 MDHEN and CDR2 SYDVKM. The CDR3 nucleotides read TGTGCCAGCAGTTTACTTGGAGGGTCGGGAGGAAACACCATATATTTT. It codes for CASSLLGGSGGNTIYF.

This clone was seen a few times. In DNA form, the CDR3 reads TGTGCCAGCAGCCCTAGGACACCCTCCTACGAGCAGTACTTC. This gives the protein CASSPRTPSYEQYF. This chain uses TRBV28 with TRBJ2-7; D is possibly TRBD1 (5 bases). Germline CDR1 and CDR2: MDHEN and SYDVKM. The germline V and J ends were trimmed by 6 bases and 0 bases, with 12 bases remaining between them. The CDR3 contains 14 residues.

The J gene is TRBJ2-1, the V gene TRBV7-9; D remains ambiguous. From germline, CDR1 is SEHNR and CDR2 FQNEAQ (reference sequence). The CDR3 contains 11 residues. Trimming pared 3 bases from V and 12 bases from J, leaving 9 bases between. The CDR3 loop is CASSFSTGQFF. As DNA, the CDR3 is TGTGCCAGCAGCTTCTCTACGGGGCAGTTCTTC.